This paragraph reports one T cell receptor beta chain. The specificity of this receptor is unknown. A much more abundant neighbour one base away suggests this may be a read error. The data originate from a study. The germline V gene gives CDR1 as SGDLS and CDR2 as YYNGEE. There are 11 amino acids in the CDR3, from cysteine to phenylalanine inclusive. Here the CDR3 DNA is all that survives: 33 bases in frame from base 1. The reads were generated on an Illumina MiSeq. The raw public data were reprocessed by TCRdb itself: fastp quality trimming at Q25, MiXCR clonotype calling, in-frame beta chains only. When rows share a CDR3 protein, they turn into one entry using the most common DNA and genes. The sample records approximately 4,200 distinct CDR3 sequences, about 7.8% of which are singletons. Approximately 8.6% of the sample is held by the ten biggest clonotypes.

The rearranged segments are TRBV9 and TRBJ2-5; a confident D gene designation cannot be given. This TCR was recovered from a human donor with rheumatoid arthritis. The sequenced sample consisted of CD4+ T cells from synovial fluid. The DNA sequence is as follows: TGTGCCAACAGCGCTGCTGAGACCCAGTACTTC. This encodes CANSAAETQYF.